This T cell receptor beta chain originates from a study of cytomegalovirus exposure and HLA in healthy donors. Study details: The 650 to 850 first-cohort repertoires and the 120 or so validation repertoires shared the same platform, a later analysis reported. Study-level findings and limits: The study listed under 200 cytomegalovirus-associated TCR beta chains.

V was clipped by 0 bases and J by 6 bases, with 12 bases between them. From germline, CDR1 is LNHDA and CDR2 SQIVND (reference sequence). The CDR3 is 15 amino acids. The validation cohort, a group of some 120 subjects, included the donors and was separate from the roughly 620-subject first cohort. Remarks on this clone: No antigen is known for it.

The data were produced by immunoSEQ multiplex PCR, yet TCRdb's version contains in-frame clones alone and is incomplete. The top ten clones hold about 6.7% of a sample with 150,000 or so clones, more than 80% of them seen once. The sequencing input was PBMCs. The chain combines TRBV19 with TRBJ1-5, with D possibly being TRBD1 (6 bases). This clonotype originated in a woman under 40 in good health and CMV-seropositive. CDR3 protein: CASSIDRGESQPQHF. The CDR3 DNA reads TGTGCCAGTAGTATAGACAGGGGTGAAAGTCAGCCCCAGCATTTT.